The present T cell receptor beta chain was sequenced within a study of OX40 agonist ivuxolimab in advanced cancers. Sequenced by immunoSEQ multiplex PCR; TCRdb stores in-frame clones only, minus some. The table has 40,000 to 55,000 clones, about 88% seen once. The germline gives CDR1 PRHDT, CDR2 FYEKMQ (reference sequence). The V and J ends lost 0 bases and 3 bases, in that order; junction bases with no gene match: 1. The CDR3 has 15 amino acids. The source of this sequence is an adult with an advanced solid tumor such as melanoma, head and neck, liver or kidney cancer. The sample consisted of CD4+ or CD8+ T cells sorted from blood, taken in a trial of the OX40 agonist ivuxolimab. V gene TRBV13 combines with J gene TRBJ2-3, with 9 nucleotides matching TRBD2. The DNA of the CDR3 is TGTGCCAGCAGCTTAGGAACTAGCGGGACAGATACGCAGTATTTT. Translation gives CASSLGTSGTDTQYF.